These 23 T cell receptor beta chains came from one sample sequenced in a study of response to subunit inactivated influenza vaccine (dated by TCRdb to about 2018). To prepare the library, RT-PCR was applied. The listed sequencing device is Illumina HiSeq 2500. Using fastp trimming at Q25 and MiXCR clonotype assembly, TCRdb reanalyzed the public sequencing data and kept in-frame beta chains. Entries that share a CDR3 protein sequence are merged under the most common genes and DNA. Present in this sample are roughly 670,000 distinct CDR3 sequences, approximately 15% of which were seen just once. The ten largest account for about 7.6% of the sample. Sample: PBMCs from blood, taken around 15 days before vaccination. The receptors come from a man aged 45-65 years who received an inactivated influenza vaccine. Donor details come from another sample of the same person, matched by shared clones.

This clonotype came up a few times. The chain joins TRBV5-4 to TRBJ2-3, with D possibly being TRBD1 or TRBD2 (6 bases each). Trimming left V 3 bases short and J 4 bases short, with 27 bases between. This CDR3 contains 19 residues. CDR1 is SGHNT, CDR2 YYREEE, per germline (reference sequence). The CDR3 bases are TGTGCCAGCAGCTGGGCTGCAGGGTGGGCCGGGGGCCACCCAGATACGCAGTATTTT. It encodes CASSWAAGWAGGHPDTQYF.

This clonotype was recorded a few times. The rearrangement links TRBV10-3 to TRBJ2-7; 8 bases map to TRBD1. The ends lost 6 bases at V and 0 bases at J; junction bases unmatched: 4. Germline values: CDR1 ENHRY, CDR2 SYGVKD. CDR3 length equals 14 residues. CDR3 protein: CAISRQGSSYEQYF. The DNA for the CDR3 is TGTGCCATCAGCAGACAGGGGAGCTCCTACGAGCAGTACTTC.

The chain combines TRBV29-1 with TRBJ2-5, with D unclear. There are 13 residues in the CDR3. Germline values: CDR1 SQVTM, CDR2 ANQGSEA. The germline V and J ends were trimmed by 7 bases and 0 bases, with 12 bases remaining between them. The CDR3 spells CSGWLDYQETQYF. DNA of the CDR3: TGCAGCGGGTGGCTGGATTACCAAGAGACCCAGTACTTC.

In this sample, this clonotype turned up many times. The rearrangement uses TRBV5-1 and TRBJ1-4; D might be TRBD1 (5 bases). The germline V gene encodes CDR1 SGHRS and CDR2 YFSETQ. Between the trimmed V and J ends, which lost 4 bases and 4 bases, there was a span of 11 bases. The CDR3 runs to 14 residues. This CDR3 is CASSREGINEKLFF. The CDR3 coding sequence is TGCGCCAGCAGCCGTGAGGGGATTAATGAAAAACTGTTTTTT.

V and J are TRBV6-5 and TRBJ2-5; TRBD1 matches 9 bases. This CDR3 region has 15 residues. Germline V CDR1 and CDR2: MNHEY, SVGAGI. V was clipped by 5 bases and J by 5 bases; unmatched bases: 9. Here the CDR3 DNA reads TGTGCCAGCAGTAACGAACAGGGGGCCCGGGAGACCCAGTACTTC. Protein sequence: CASSNEQGARETQYF.

This clonotype was seen many times. The chain links TRBV12-3 or TRBV12-4 to TRBJ2-7; no reliable D call. The CDR3 extends over 13 amino acids. V was pared by 7 bases and J by 0 bases, with 10 bases between. DNA for the CDR3: TGTGCCAGCACCCCACCGAGCTCCTACGAGCAGTACTTC. This encodes CASTPPSSYEQYF.

This clonotype was seen only a few times. The genes are TRBV6-1 and TRBJ2-2; D not resolved. CDR1 MNHNS and CDR2 SASEGT come from the germline V gene. This CDR3 comprises 15 residues. The V and J ends lost 2 bases and 0 bases respectively, with 7 bases between them. The CDR3 here is CASSELTANTGELFF. The CDR3 coding sequence is TGTGCCAGCAGTGAACTGACGGCGAACACCGGGGAGCTGTTTTTT.

In this sample, this clonotype turned up a few times. This chain links TRBV30 with TRBJ2-1; the D gene could be TRBD1 or TRBD2 (6 bases each). The CDR3 has 18 residues. With 3 bases removed from V and 0 bases from J, the gap between germline ends came to 21 bases. The germline gives CDR1 GTSNPN, CDR2 SVGIG (reference sequence). This CDR3 is CAWSGGRGPLNSYNEQFF. DNA of the CDR3: TGTGCCTGGAGCGGGGGCAGGGGTCCACTTAACTCCTACAATGAGCAGTTCTTC.

This clonotype was seen more than once but under ten times. The J gene is TRBJ1-3, the V gene TRBV28, with D perhaps matching TRBD1 (5 bases). Germline CDR1 is MDHEN and CDR2 is SYDVKM. Trimming removed 7 bases from V and 0 bases from J, with 22 bases in between. The length of the CDR3 is 18 residues. The CDR3 here is CASTIESPSGSSGNTIYF. DNA of the CDR3: TGTGCCAGCACCATTGAGTCCCCCTCAGGGAGCTCTGGAAACACCATATATTTT.

This clonotype was counted many times. The V and J genes are TRBV24-1 and TRBJ2-1; D unresolved. Trimming stripped 3 bases from V and 7 bases from J, with 15 bases between. This CDR3 spans 15 amino acids. Germline assignment: CDR1 KGHDR and CDR2 SFDVKD. The CDR3 protein is CATSDPRVRPNEQFF. CDR3 DNA sequence: TGTGCCACCAGTGATCCAAGGGTTAGACCGAATGAGCAGTTCTTC.

This clonotype was observed a few times. The chain recombines TRBV2 with TRBJ2-4, with 7 bases fitting TRBD1. The germline CDR1 and CDR2 sequences are SNHLY and FYNNEI. The length of the CDR3 is 14 residues. The J segment lost 8 bases and the V segment lost 4 bases, leaving 8 bases of the junction unmatched. The CDR3 is CASSGQGFGDIQYF. In nucleotides, the CDR3 is TGTGCCAGCAGTGGACAGGGTTTTGGAGACATTCAGTACTTC.

The chain is built from TRBV9 and TRBJ2-1; a weak D match, TRBD1 (5 bases). The CDR3 is 12 amino acids. V lost 0 bases to trimming and J lost 9 bases, with 7 bases between them. CDR1 is SGDLS, CDR2 YYNGEE, per germline. The CDR3 protein is CASSVAQGEQFF. CDR3 bases: TGTGCCAGCAGCGTAGCTCAGGGTGAGCAGTTCTTC.

This clonotype was counted between two and nine times. This sequence joins TRBV5-1 and TRBJ2-1; D is undetermined. Trimming shortened V by 4 bases and J by 0 bases, and 11 bases separated the two germline ends. The CDR3 runs 15 residues. Germline loops: CDR1 SGHRS, CDR2 YFSETQ. CDR3 DNA: TGCGCCAGCAGCCCTTGGTCGAGCTCCTACAATGAGCAGTTCTTC. Its protein product is CASSPWSSSYNEQFF.

V usage is TRBV27 and J usage is TRBJ2-7; D unclear. V lost 3 bases, J lost 6 bases, and 12 bases lay in between. This CDR3 is 13 amino acids long. The V gene's germline CDR1 is MNHEY and CDR2 SMNVEV (reference sequence). The CDR3 sequence: CASSFSRSGEQYF. DNA for the CDR3: TGTGCCAGCAGTTTCTCCCGGTCAGGCGAGCAGTACTTC.

V is TRBV3-1 and J is TRBJ2-7; 13 bases agree with TRBD2. Germline V gene data show CDR1 as LGHDT and CDR2 as YNNKEL (reference sequence). V was pared by 2 bases and J by 7 bases, with 5 bases of the junction left unmatched. The CDR3 loop spans 15 amino acids. CDR3 sequence reads: CASSQTSGRAREQYF. The DNA for the CDR3 is TGTGCCAGCAGCCAAACTAGCGGGAGGGCGCGTGAGCAGTACTTC.

This clonotype was seen a handful of times. One junction end disagrees with the germline gene, perhaps due to a read error. The gene calls are TRBV29-1 and TRBJ2-7; D is ambiguous. The CDR3 is 10 amino acids. CDR1 and CDR2 from the germline V gene are SQVTM and ANQGSEA. CDR3 amino acids: CSVISHEQYF. The CDR3 DNA reads as TGCAGCGTTATCTCCCACGAGCAGTACTTC.

This clonotype was observed a few times. The chain employs TRBV4-2 and TRBJ2-7; 7 positions match TRBD2. J gave up 5 bases and V 1 base, and 8 bases lay outside the gene matches. The CDR3 has 15 residues. CDR1 LGHNA and CDR2 YNFKEQ come from the germline V gene. This CDR3 is CASSQGEGRWNEQYF. The CDR3, as DNA: TGTGCCAGCAGCCAAGGGGAGGGGAGGTGGAACGAGCAGTACTTC.

This clonotype turned up a few times. This chain uses TRBV14 with TRBJ2-1, with 7 bases matching TRBD2. The V and J ends lost 4 bases and 4 bases, in that order; junction bases with no gene match: 13. The CDR3 length is 17 residues. CDR1 and CDR2 from the germline V gene are SGHDN and FVKESK. CDR3 sequence reads: CASSRRAGTLEYNEQFF. DNA for the CDR3: TGTGCCAGCAGCCGTCGAGCGGGAACCCTCGAATACAATGAGCAGTTCTTC. The full variable domain, completed using reference TRBV14 and TRBJ2-1, is EAGVTQFPSHSVIEKGQTVTLRCDPISGHDNLYWYRRVMGKEIKFLLHFVKESKQDESGMPNNRFLAERTGGTYSTLKVQPAELEDSGVYFCASSRRAGTLEYNEQFFGPGTRLTVL.

A few counts support this clonotype. The chain uses TRBV11-2 and TRBJ1-6; D is perhaps TRBD1 (6 bases). V lost 3 bases and J lost 9, with 9 bases in between. The CDR3 covers 13 residues. The germline V gene encodes CDR1 SGHAT and CDR2 FQNNGV. The CDR3 sequence is CASSFTGISPLHF. CDR3 nucleotides: TGTGCCAGCAGCTTTACAGGGATTTCACCCCTCCACTTT. The whole variable domain, filled in from reference TRBV11-2 and TRBJ1-6, reads EAGVAQSPRYKIIEKRQSVAFWCNPISGHATLYWYQQILGQGPKLLIQFQNNGVVDDSQLPKDRFSAERLKGVDSTLKIQPAKLEDSAVYLCASSFTGISPLHFGNGTRLTVT.

The V and J genes are TRBV7-2 and TRBJ2-1; D remains unclear. The germline V gene encodes CDR1 SGHTA and CDR2 FQGNSA. The V end was cut by 3 bases, the J end by 2 bases, with 11 bases between. This CDR3 comprises 15 residues. The CDR3 spells CASSFGSATYNEQFF. The CDR3 DNA reads TGTGCCAGCAGCTTTGGAAGCGCCACCTACAATGAGCAGTTCTTC. The full variable domain, with the rest looked up from reference TRBV7-2 and TRBJ2-1, is GAGVSQSPSNKVTEKGKDVELRCDPISGHTALYWYRQSLGQGLEFLIYFQGNSAPDKSGLPSDRFSAERTGGSVSTLTIQRTQQEDSAVYLCASSFGSATYNEQFFGPGTRLTVL.

The genes are TRBV27 and TRBJ2-1; D possibly corresponds to TRBD2 (5 bases). This CDR3 is built from 16 residues. The ends were cut back, 6 bases at V and 0 bases at J, with 15 bases in the middle. CDR1 and CDR2 (germline): MNHEY, SMNVEV (reference sequence). The CDR3 DNA is TGTGCCAGCAGCCCTCTAAGCGGAGACTCCTACAATGAGCAGTTCTTC. Translation gives CASSPLSGDSYNEQFF.

This clonotype occurred many times. This chain's CDR3 is CASSPMRQNEQFF. As DNA, the CDR3 is TGTGCCAGCAGTCCCATGCGGCAGAATGAGCAGTTCTTC. V is TRBV12-3 or TRBV12-4 and J is TRBJ2-1; D gene uncertain. Trimming stripped 5 bases from V and 7 bases from J, with 12 bases between. CDR3 length: 13 residues.

The chain has TRBV7-2 and TRBJ1-2; 7 nucleotides agree with TRBD1. CDR3 size: 15 residues. Germline CDR1 SGHTA, CDR2 FQGNSA. Trimming removed 4 bases from V and 4 bases from J; junction bases left unmatched: 9. CDR3 in DNA: TGTGCCAGCAGCTCTTCGGGACAGTCAACCTATGGCTACACCTTC. It encodes CASSSSGQSTYGYTF.